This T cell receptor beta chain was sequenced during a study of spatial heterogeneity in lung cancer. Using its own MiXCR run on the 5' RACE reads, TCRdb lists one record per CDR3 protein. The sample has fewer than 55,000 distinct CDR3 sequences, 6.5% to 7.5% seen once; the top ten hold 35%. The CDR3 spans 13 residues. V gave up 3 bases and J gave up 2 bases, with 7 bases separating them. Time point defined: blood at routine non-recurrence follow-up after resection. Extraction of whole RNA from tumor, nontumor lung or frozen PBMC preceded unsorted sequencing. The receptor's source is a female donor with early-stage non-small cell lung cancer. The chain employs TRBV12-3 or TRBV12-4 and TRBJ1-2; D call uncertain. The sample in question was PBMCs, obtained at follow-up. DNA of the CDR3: TGTGCCAGCAGTTTTAAAAACAACTATGGCTACACCTTC. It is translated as CASSFKNNYGYTF.